This T cell receptor beta chain was retrieved from a study of OX40 agonist ivuxolimab in advanced cancers. The overall study: The drug used for patients, ivuxolimab, was an agonistic anti-OX40 (CD134) antibody.

The germline V gene encodes CDR1 SGHTA and CDR2 FQGNSA. This CDR3 has 15 residues. V dropped 5 bases and J dropped 0 bases, with 12 bases sitting between them. Clones were sequenced by immunoSEQ multiplex PCR, and TCRdb holds only the in-frame ones, with some missing. The repertoire holds over 55,000 clones, with 80% to 90% as singletons. The receptor was isolated from an adult with an advanced solid tumor such as melanoma, head and neck, liver or kidney cancer. The sample in question was CD4+ or CD8+ T cells sorted from blood, obtained in a trial of the OX40 agonist ivuxolimab. The chain is built from TRBV7-2 and TRBJ2-3; possible D gene TRBD2, 7 bases. CDR3 bases: TGTGCCAGCAGCCCCGGGGGGCCAAGCACAGATACGCAGTATTTT. It codes for CASSPGGPSTDTQYF.